The 6 T cell receptor beta chains below all came from one sample that was sequenced in a study of blood T cell repertoires in COVID-19. Repertoires were generated with immunoSEQ multiplex PCR, while TCRdb's copy carries only in-frame clones and drops some. The sample includes around 130,000 clones, more than 90% of them seen just once. Source material: peripheral blood. Receptor source: a man aged 55-75 years with COVID-19, enrolled during active disease.

The genes are TRBV15 and TRBJ1-4; D unclear. CDR3 length equals 16 residues. Trimming took 0 bases from V and 1 from J, leaving 9 bases between them. The germline V gene has CDR1 LNHNV and CDR2 YYDKDF (reference sequence). CDR3 DNA: TGTGCCACCAGCAGAGATCGGTACAGAACTAATGAAAAACTGTTTTTT. It yields the protein CATSRDRYRTNEKLFF. Complete variable domain (other parts from reference TRBV15 and TRBJ1-4): DAMVIQNPRYQVTQFGKPVTLSCSQTLNHNVMYWYQQKSSQAPKLLFHYYDKDFNNEADTPDNFQSRRPNTSFCFLDIRSPGLGDTAMYLCATSRDRYRTNEKLFFGSGTQLSVL.

The V call is TRBV7-7, the J call TRBJ2-1, with D uncertain. Germline values: CDR1 SSHAT, CDR2 FNYEAQ (reference sequence). Trimming cost V 3 bases and J 8 bases, with 11 bases left between them. The length of the CDR3 is 13 residues. CDR3 loop: CASSLALEDEQFF. DNA for the CDR3: TGTGCCAGCAGCTTGGCCCTCGAGGATGAGCAGTTCTTC.

The chain combines TRBV6-5 with TRBJ1-5, with 9 bases matching TRBD1. CDR1 is MNHEY, CDR2 SVGAGI, per germline. V gave up 6 bases and J gave up 1 base; unmatched junction bases: 4. The CDR3 length is 15 residues. CDR3 DNA sequence: TGTGCCAGCAGCCGAGACAGGGGGAGCAATCAGCCCCAGCATTTT. This codes for CASSRDRGSNQPQHF.

This clone was seen just once. Here the CDR3 DNA reads TGTGCCAGCAGCTTAGGGGACAGGTTCTACGAGCAGTACTTC. It specifies CASSLGDRFYEQYF. The gene calls are TRBV7-2 and TRBJ2-7; TRBD1 matches at 8 bases. Germline V gives CDR1 SGHTA, CDR2 FQGNSA. V lost 1 base, J lost 3 bases, and 2 bases stayed unmatched. The CDR3 runs 14 residues.

This chain uses TRBV9 with TRBJ1-5, with D unresolved. The germline V gene encodes CDR1 SGDLS and CDR2 YYNGEE. The CDR3 consists of 14 residues. Deletions cut 5 bases from V and 7 bases from J, with 16 bases between. The CDR3 region is CASSGGGSRQPQHF. CDR3 DNA sequence: TGTGCCAGCAGTGGAGGCGGTTCTCGACAGCCCCAGCATTTT.

This rearrangement joins TRBV2 to TRBJ1-1; 10 bases align to TRBD1. This CDR3 comprises 14 residues. The junction had 5 bases not matched to a gene; V was cut back by 5 bases and J by 5 bases. Per the germline V gene, CDR1 is SNHLY and CDR2 is FYNNEI. In nucleotides, the CDR3 is TGTGCCAGCAGTTGGACAGGGGGGGGAACTGAAGCTTTCTTT. As protein: CASSWTGGGTEAFF.